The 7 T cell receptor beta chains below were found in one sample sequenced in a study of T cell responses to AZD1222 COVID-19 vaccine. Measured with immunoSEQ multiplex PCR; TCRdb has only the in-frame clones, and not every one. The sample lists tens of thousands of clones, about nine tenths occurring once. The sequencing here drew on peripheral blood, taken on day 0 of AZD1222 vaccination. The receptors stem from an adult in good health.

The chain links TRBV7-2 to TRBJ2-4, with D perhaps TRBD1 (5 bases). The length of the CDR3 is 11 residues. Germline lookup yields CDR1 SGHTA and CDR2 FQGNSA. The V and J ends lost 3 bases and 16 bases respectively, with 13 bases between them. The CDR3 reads CASSFGAPTYF. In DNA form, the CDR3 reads TGTGCCAGCAGCTTTGGGGCCCCGACATACTTC.

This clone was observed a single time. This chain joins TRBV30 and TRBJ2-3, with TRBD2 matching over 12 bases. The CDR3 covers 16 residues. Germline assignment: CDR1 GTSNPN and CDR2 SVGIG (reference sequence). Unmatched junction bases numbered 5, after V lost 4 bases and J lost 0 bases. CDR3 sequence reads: CAWTIGTSGSTDTQYF. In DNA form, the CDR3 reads TGTGCCTGGACGATAGGGACTAGCGGGAGCACAGATACGCAGTATTTT.

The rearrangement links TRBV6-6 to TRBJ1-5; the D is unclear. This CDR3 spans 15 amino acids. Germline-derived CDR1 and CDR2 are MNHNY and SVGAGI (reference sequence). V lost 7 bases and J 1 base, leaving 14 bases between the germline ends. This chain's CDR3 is CASTFGPGSNQPQHF. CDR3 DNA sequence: TGTGCCAGCACTTTCGGCCCGGGGAGCAATCAGCCCCAGCATTTT.

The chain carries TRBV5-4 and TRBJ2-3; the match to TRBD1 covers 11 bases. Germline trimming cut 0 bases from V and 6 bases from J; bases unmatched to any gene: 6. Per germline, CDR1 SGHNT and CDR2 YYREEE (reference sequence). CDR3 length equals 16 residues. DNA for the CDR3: TGTGCCAGCAGCTTGGGCGGGACAGGGGGTACCGATACGCAGTATTTT. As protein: CASSLGGTGGTDTQYF.

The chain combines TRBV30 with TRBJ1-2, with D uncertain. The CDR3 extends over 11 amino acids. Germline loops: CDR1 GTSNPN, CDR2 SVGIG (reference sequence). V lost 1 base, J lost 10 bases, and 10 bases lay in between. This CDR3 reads CAWSAEVVYTF. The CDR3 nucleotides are TGTGCCTGGAGTGCAGAGGTAGTCTACACCTTC. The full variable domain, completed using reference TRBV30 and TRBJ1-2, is SQTIHQWPATLVQPVGSPLSLECTVEGTSNPNLYWYRQAAGRGLQLLFYSVGIGQISSEVPQNLSASRPQDRQFILSSKKLLLSDSGFYLCAWSAEVVYTFGSGTRLTVV.

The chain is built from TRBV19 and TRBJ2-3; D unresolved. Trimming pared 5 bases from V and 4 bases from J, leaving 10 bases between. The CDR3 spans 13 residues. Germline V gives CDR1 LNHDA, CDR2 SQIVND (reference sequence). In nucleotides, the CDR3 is TGTGCCAGTAGTCCGGGTATCCCAGATACGCAGTATTTT. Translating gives CASSPGIPDTQYF.

The CDR3 nucleotides are TGTGCCAGCAGCCCGCGCCAGCACGAGCAGTACTTC. It encodes CASSPRQHEQYF. The rearrangement uses TRBV11-3 and TRBJ2-7; D gene unclear. Germline V gives CDR1 SGHNT, CDR2 YENEEA. V was shortened by 5 bases and J by 5 bases, with 10 bases between the two germline ends. The CDR3 covers 12 residues.